Presented here are 4 T cell receptor beta chains from one specimen sequenced in a study of blood T cells in healthy people across ages. The use of a sample-barcoded 5' primer and a J-beta primer mix characterized a second PCR of 7 to 11 cycles. Via MiXCR, TCRdb re-called the 5' RACE reads, giving one row per CDR3 protein. The sample has about 930,000 distinct CDR3 sequences, 25% to 30% seen once. The same sample was also studied in work on T cells of mothers and their children.

Sequences were obtained from blood. The receptors derive from a woman between 40 and 55 years old in good health.

The chain joins TRBV5-1 to TRBJ2-5; TRBD2 matches 11 bases. The J call may be faulty, since TRBJ2-7 better matches the DNA end. This CDR3 contains 15 residues. The V gene's germline CDR1 is SGHRS and CDR2 YFSETQ. CDR3 region: CASSKTSGDALEQYF. The CDR3 DNA is TGCGCCAGCAGCAAGACTAGCGGGGACGCCCTCGAGCAGTACTTC.

V is TRBV5-1 and J is TRBJ1-5; D remains unclear. CDR1 is SGHRS and CDR2 is YFSETQ in the germline V gene. The length of the CDR3 is 15 residues. Trimming removed 0 bases at V and 7 bases at J, with 14 bases between. Here the CDR3 reads CASSLDGRLRQPQHF. The CDR3 coding sequence is TGCGCCAGCAGCTTGGATGGTAGACTACGACAGCCCCAGCATTTT.

This clonotype was detected a few times. This chain uses TRBV7-8 with TRBJ1-2, with D tentatively TRBD1 (5 bases). Trimming pared 5 bases from V and 9 bases from J, leaving 19 bases between. This CDR3 comprises 14 residues. Per germline, CDR1 SGHVS and CDR2 FQNEAQ. The CDR3 sequence is CASSERQLTARYTF. CDR3 bases: TGTGCCAGCAGCGAGCGACAGCTAACTGCCCGCTACACCTTC.

This clonotype was counted a few times. The chain is built from TRBV6-2 or TRBV6-3 and TRBJ1-1, with TRBD1 identical over 12 bases. CDR3 length equals 17 residues. After removal of 5 bases from V and 3 bases from J, the junction contained 10 bases not matched to a gene. Germline V gives CDR1 MNHEY, CDR2 SVGEGT. CDR3 amino acids: CASSQLRDRGRDTEAFF. CDR3 nucleotide sequence: TGTGCCAGCAGTCAACTTAGGGACAGGGGGCGGGACACTGAAGCTTTCTTT.